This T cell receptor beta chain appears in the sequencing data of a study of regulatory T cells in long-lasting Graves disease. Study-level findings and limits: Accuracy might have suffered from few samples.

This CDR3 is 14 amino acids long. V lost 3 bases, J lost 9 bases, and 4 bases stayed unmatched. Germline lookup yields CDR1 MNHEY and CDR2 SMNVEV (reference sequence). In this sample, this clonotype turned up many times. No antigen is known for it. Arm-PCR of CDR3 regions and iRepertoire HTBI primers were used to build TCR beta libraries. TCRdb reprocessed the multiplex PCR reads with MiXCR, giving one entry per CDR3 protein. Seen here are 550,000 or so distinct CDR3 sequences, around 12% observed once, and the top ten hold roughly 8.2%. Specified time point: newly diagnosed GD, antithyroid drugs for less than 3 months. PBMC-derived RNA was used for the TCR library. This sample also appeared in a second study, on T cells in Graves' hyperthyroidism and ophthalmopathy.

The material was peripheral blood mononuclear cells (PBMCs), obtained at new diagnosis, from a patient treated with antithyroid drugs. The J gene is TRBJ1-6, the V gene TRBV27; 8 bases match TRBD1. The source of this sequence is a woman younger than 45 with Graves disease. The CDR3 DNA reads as TGTGCCAGCAGTTTTGGGGGACAGGTTTCACCCCTCCACTTT. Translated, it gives CASSFGGQVSPLHF.